Shown below are 19 T cell receptor beta chains from a single sample sequenced in a study of OX40 agonist ivuxolimab in advanced cancers. Method: immunoSEQ multiplex PCR; TCRdb's copy keeps in-frame clones and lacks some. Of roughly 34,000 clones listed, approximately 89% are singletons. Specimen: CD4+ or CD8+ T cells sorted from blood, collected in a trial of the OX40 agonist ivuxolimab. All receptors come from an adult with an advanced solid tumor such as melanoma, head and neck, liver or kidney cancer.

This sequence joins TRBV15 and TRBJ2-2; D may be TRBD2 (5 bases). Between the trimmed V and J ends, which lost 1 base and 4 bases, there was a span of 10 bases. CDR1 and CDR2 from the germline V gene are LNHNV and YYDKDF (reference sequence). The CDR3 extends over 15 amino acids. The CDR3 coding sequence is TGTGCCACCAGCAGAGGGGAGACCATCACCGGGGAGCTGTTTTTT. Translated: CATSRGETITGELFF.

The chain uses TRBV7-3 and TRBJ1-1; D not resolved. Trimming removed 5 bases at V and 4 bases at J, with 14 bases between. Germline values: CDR1 SGHTA, CDR2 FQGTGA. The CDR3 consists of 14 residues. CDR3 coding DNA: TGTGCCAGCAGCCTCGGCATCGCCGGCACTGAAGCTTTCTTT. Residues: CASSLGIAGTEAFF.

The chain combines TRBV30 with TRBJ2-1; no definite D call. Trimming took off 3 bases at V and 9 bases at J, with 15 bases between the two ends. CDR3 size: 13 residues. The germline CDR1 and CDR2 sequences are GTSNPN and SVGIG (reference sequence). As DNA, the CDR3 is TGTGCCTGGAGCGGAGCCCTAGGATCTGAGCAGTTCTTC. Protein sequence: CAWSGALGSEQFF.

This chain links TRBV19 with TRBJ2-7, with a possible D match to TRBD1 (5 bases). The CDR3 has 14 amino acids. V lost 0 bases to trimming and J lost 3 bases, with 9 bases between them. CDR1 is LNHDA, CDR2 SQIVND, per germline (reference sequence). The CDR3 DNA reads as TGTGCCAGTAGTATAGAAGCAGGGCGCTACGAGCAGTACTTC. Translated: CASSIEAGRYEQYF.

This sequence joins TRBV28 and TRBJ2-3; 8 bases map to TRBD1. The J segment lost 15 bases and the V segment lost 5 bases, leaving 10 bases of the junction unmatched. The CDR3 contains 12 residues. Germline values: CDR1 MDHEN, CDR2 SYDVKM. The CDR3 DNA follows: TGTGCCAGCAGTCGGGACCGGGACAGGTTCTATTTT. This gives the protein CASSRDRDRFYF.

This chain joins TRBV7-7 and TRBJ2-2; perhaps D is TRBD1 or TRBD2 (6 bases each). Germline V gives CDR1 SSHAT, CDR2 FNYEAQ (reference sequence). Trimming took 5 bases from V and 4 from J, leaving 14 bases between them. CDR3 length: 15 residues. The CDR3 loop is CASSLEGGGTGELFF. CDR3 sequence (DNA): TGTGCCAGCAGCCTCGAGGGGGGCGGCACCGGGGAGCTGTTTTTT.

This clone showed up just a few times. The chain couples TRBV11-1 to TRBJ2-7; a weak D match, TRBD2 (6 bases). CDR3 length: 16 residues. V lost 5 bases and J lost 1, with 18 bases in between. Germline values: CDR1 SGHAT, CDR2 FQDESV (reference sequence). CDR3 bases: TGTGCCAGCAGCGCGTTGGCTAGCGACCTGTCCTACGAGCAGTACTTC. It encodes CASSALASDLSYEQYF. The variable domain in full, completed from reference TRBV11-1 and TRBJ2-7, reads EAEVAQSPRYKITEKSQAVAFWCDPISGHATLYWYRQILGQGPELLVQFQDESVVDDSQLPKDRFSAERLKGVDSTLKIQPAELGDSAMYLCASSALASDLSYEQYFGPGTRLTVT.

The J gene is TRBJ1-2, the V gene TRBV29-1; D gene ambiguous. Germline V gene lookup returns CDR1 SQVTM and CDR2 ANQGSEA. The CDR3 extends over 12 amino acids. Trimming took 4 bases from V and 8 from J, leaving 14 bases between them. CDR3 in DNA: TGCAGCGTTGTGAAGTCCCCGTCGGGCTACACCTTC. Its translation is CSVVKSPSGYTF.

V usage is TRBV7-7 and J usage is TRBJ2-6, with TRBD1 matching 8 bases. Germline loops: CDR1 SSHAT, CDR2 FNYEAQ (reference sequence). The CDR3 contains 18 residues. V lost 10 bases, J lost 2 bases, and 16 bases stayed unmatched. The CDR3 reads CAIPSSRQGAAGANVLTF. CDR3 DNA sequence: TGTGCCATCCCGTCTTCACGGCAGGGGGCTGCTGGGGCCAACGTCCTGACTTTC.

The chain combines TRBV6-1 with TRBJ2-3, with a weak D call TRBD1 (6 bases). The CDR3 length is 14 residues. V dropped 6 bases and J dropped 4 bases, with 14 bases sitting between them. Germline CDR1 is MNHNS and CDR2 is SASEGT. The DNA of the CDR3 is TGTGCCAGCAGCTGGACAGAGGAGCCAGATACGCAGTATTTT. Its protein is CASSWTEEPDTQYF.

Remarks on this clone: The junction departs from the called germline gene at one end, perhaps through a read error. J is TRBJ2-7 and V is TRBV2, with 9 bases fitting TRBD1. The CDR3 loop spans 15 amino acids. Germline V gene sequence: CDR1 SNHLY, CDR2 FYNNEI. The CDR3 nucleotides are TGTGCCAGCAGCGAAGGGACAGGGACTCCCTACGAGCAGTACTTC. Amino acid sequence: CASSEGTGTPYEQYF.

The J gene is TRBJ1-2, the V gene TRBV19; 8 bases are a match to TRBD1. This CDR3 is built from 15 residues. Germline CDR1 is LNHDA and CDR2 is SQIVND (reference sequence). V was clipped by 6 bases and J by 3 bases; unmatched bases: 9. The CDR3 coding sequence is TGTGCCAGTAGGATCTTCCTGACAGGGGACTATGGCTACACCTTC. The encoded protein is CASRIFLTGDYGYTF. Filled out from reference TRBV19 and TRBJ1-2, the complete variable domain reads DGGITQSPKYLFRKEGQNVTLSCEQNLNHDAMYWYRQDPGQGLRLIYYSQIVNDFQKGDIAEGYSVSREKKESFPLTVTSAQKNPTAFYLCASRIFLTGDYGYTFGSGTRLTVV.

The chain combines TRBV7-9 with TRBJ2-7; no clear D gene. Trimming took 5 bases from V and 0 from J, leaving 8 bases between them. Germline CDR1 reads SEHNR; CDR2 reads FQNEAQ (reference sequence). CDR3 length: 13 residues. CDR3 sequence reads: CASSIQDSYEQYF. Here the CDR3 DNA reads TGTGCCAGCAGCATCCAGGACTCCTACGAGCAGTACTTC.

The chain carries TRBV18 and TRBJ1-4, with D uncertain. Germline V lookup: CDR1 KGHSH, CDR2 LQKENI. V lost 3 bases and J lost 4, with 9 bases in between. CDR3 size: 14 residues. The CDR3 loop is CASSPARGNEKLFF. The DNA of the CDR3 is TGTGCCAGCTCACCGGCCCGTGGTAATGAAAAACTGTTTTTT. Drawing the rest from reference TRBV18 and TRBJ1-4, the complete variable domain is NAGVMQNPRHLVRRRGQEARLRCSPMKGHSHVYWYRQLPEEGLKFMVYLQKENIIDESGMPKERFSAEFPKEGPSILRIQQVVRGDSAAYFCASSPARGNEKLFFGSGTQLSVL.

The table lists this clone with a count of one. The V call is TRBV2, the J call TRBJ2-2; the D gene could be TRBD1 or TRBD2 (6 bases each). Per the germline V gene, CDR1 is SNHLY and CDR2 is FYNNEI. CDR3 length equals 14 residues. Trimming shortened V by 6 bases and J by 5 bases, and 13 bases separated the two germline ends. The CDR3 nucleotides read TGTGCCAGCAGACCGGGGGCCTATACCGGGGAGCTGTTTTTT. The encoded protein is CASRPGAYTGELFF.

The chain is built from TRBV6-5 and TRBJ2-1; D possibly corresponds to TRBD2 (5 bases). Germline V lookup: CDR1 MNHEY, CDR2 SVGAGI. The CDR3 consists of 15 residues. The ends were cut back, 5 bases at V and 4 bases at J, with 15 bases in the middle. The CDR3 spells CASSAWVGEYNEQFF. The DNA for the CDR3 is TGTGCCAGCAGTGCCTGGGTGGGAGAATACAATGAGCAGTTCTTC.

This clone has just a few counts. The gene calls are TRBV28 and TRBJ2-3, with 7 bases matching TRBD1. Germline V gene data show CDR1 as MDHEN and CDR2 as SYDVKM. V lost 6 bases and J lost 2; bases outside the gene matches: 11. This CDR3 has 16 residues. The DNA for the CDR3 is TGTGCCAGCAGACGTGGCCGGGACAGTAACACAGATACGCAGTATTTT. This sequence encodes CASRRGRDSNTDTQYF.

V usage is TRBV6-5 and J usage is TRBJ2-5; TRBD2 matches at 8 bases. With 2 bases clipped from V and 1 base from J, the junction kept 3 bases outside the gene matches. Looked up from germline, CDR1 is MNHEY and CDR2 is SVGAGI. This CDR3 is 15 amino acids long. Here the CDR3 reads CASSYIAGGQETQYF. In nucleotides, the CDR3 is TGTGCCAGCAGTTACATCGCGGGGGGCCAAGAGACCCAGTACTTC.

V gene TRBV6-5 combines with J gene TRBJ2-2; 8 nucleotides agree with TRBD1. This CDR3 has 15 residues. The germline CDR1 and CDR2 sequences are MNHEY and SVGAGI. J was trimmed by 4 bases and V by 6 bases; bases with no gene match: 7. The CDR3 region has the DNA TGTGCCAGCAGAAAAACAGGGGGTTTCACCGGGGAGCTGTTTTTT. It translates to CASRKTGGFTGELFF.